These 10 T cell receptor beta chains share one sample of origin, sequenced in a study of CD8+CD57+ T cells in acquired aplastic anemia. Genomic DNA, the template, was used for profiling of the TCR beta VDJ and CDR3. TCRdb redid the calling of the reads with MiXCR, one entry per CDR3 protein. Found here are under 75,000 distinct CDR3 sequences, around half of them singletons; the top ten hold roughly 8%. The sequencing input was sorted CD4+, CD8+, or CD8+CD57+ T cells (not recorded which) from PBMCs. The origin of the receptors is a human donor in good health, serving as a control.

This clonotype has a count of ten or more. The CDR3 region has the DNA TGTGCCAGCAGTTTCTGGGCAGATAATCAGCCCCAGCATTTT. The encoded protein is CASSFWADNQPQHF. The chain joins TRBV12-3 or TRBV12-4 to TRBJ1-5; D is unresolved. The CDR3 length is 14 residues. V gave up 3 bases and J gave up 4 bases, with 10 bases separating them.

This rearrangement joins TRBV10-3 to TRBJ1-2; a weak D match, TRBD1 (5 bases). The V end was cut by 4 bases, the J end by 4 bases, with 13 bases between. The CDR3 spans 14 residues. Germline-derived CDR1 and CDR2 are ENHRY and SYGVKD. The CDR3 nucleotides read TGTGCCATCAGTGGCCTATCTAGGGGCTATGGCTACACCTTC. Amino acid sequence: CAISGLSRGYGYTF.

Concerning this clonotype: Germline and junction disagree at one end, which may indicate a read error. The gene calls are TRBV2 and TRBJ1-1; no definite D call. The CDR3 totals 12 residues. Per germline, CDR1 SNHLY and CDR2 FYNNEI. CDR3 amino acids: CASSWGRLEAFF. The CDR3 DNA reads as TGCGCCAGCAGCTGGGGTCGGCTTGAAGCTTTCTTT.

This clonotype was seen ten or more times. The V call is TRBV7-9, the J call TRBJ2-2; D might be TRBD2 (6 bases). The germline V gene encodes CDR1 SEHNR and CDR2 FQNEAQ (reference sequence). The CDR3 consists of 14 residues. Between the trimmed V and J ends, which lost 7 bases and 5 bases, there was a span of 14 bases. DNA for the CDR3: TGTGCCAGCAACGACGGGGGAGAGACCGGGGAGCTGTTTTTT. This gives the protein CASNDGGETGELFF.

This clonotype occurred once. Because the CDR3 is missing its conserved closing phenylalanine or tryptophan, this is likely a read error. The chain links TRBV20-1 to TRBJ1-1; 9 bases line up with TRBD1. CDR3 length equals 15 residues. Germline V gene lookup returns CDR1 DFQATT and CDR2 SNEGSKA (reference sequence). In nucleotides, the CDR3 is TGCAGCGCTAGAGAAACAGGGGGCGCCGTCACTGAAGCTTTCCTT. It yields the protein CSARETGGAVTEAFL.

There are many counts of this clonotype. The rearrangement joins TRBV6-1 to TRBJ2-6; D ambiguous. The V end was cut by 1 base, the J end by 0 bases, with 4 bases between. The CDR3 is 15 residues long. Germline V gene data show CDR1 as MNHNS and CDR2 as SASEGT. The DNA for the CDR3 is TGTGCCAGCAGTGAAGGGGGCTCTGGGGCCAACGTCCTGACTTTC. It codes for CASSEGGSGANVLTF.

This clonotype appeared once. This chain joins TRBV24-1 and TRBJ1-1, with D uncertain. The CDR3 covers 14 residues. Germline values: CDR1 KGHDR, CDR2 SFDVKD. Trimming removed 5 bases from V and 6 bases from J, with 15 bases in between. Written as DNA, the CDR3 is TGTGCCACCAGTGCCCCCGGGGTGGGCGCTGAAGCTTTCTTT. Encoded protein: CATSAPGVGAEAFF.

The genes are TRBV25-1 and TRBJ2-1, with no clear D. This CDR3 spans 16 amino acids. Trimming stripped 0 bases from V and 4 bases from J, with 13 bases between. Germline loops: CDR1 MGHDK, CDR2 SYGVNS. The chain's CDR3 is CASSEYSRQFYNEQFF. In DNA, the CDR3 is TGTGCCAGCAGTGAATATTCCAGACAATTTTACAATGAGCAGTTCTTC.

The rearrangement uses TRBV7-2 and TRBJ1-2, with D tentatively TRBD1 (6 bases). The V gene's germline CDR1 is SGHTA and CDR2 FQGNSA. The CDR3 has 12 amino acids. V shed 5 bases and J shed 6 bases, with 10 bases lying between them. The DNA for the CDR3 is TGTGCCAGCAGCATCTACAGGGATGGCTACACCTTC. This translates into CASSIYRDGYTF.

This clonotype was recorded at least ten times. The chain joins TRBV12-3 or TRBV12-4 to TRBJ2-1; tentative D call: TRBD1 (5 bases). The CDR3 contains 10 residues. Trimming took 8 bases from V and 9 from J, leaving 8 bases between them. Here the CDR3 DNA reads TGTGCCAGCGCGCAGGGTGAGCAGTTCTTC. Amino acid sequence: CASAQGEQFF.